This TCR beta chain was identified in a study of cytomegalovirus exposure and HLA in healthy donors. Data came from immunoSEQ multiplex PCR; TCRdb stores just in-frame clones and leaves some out. The sample consists of 230,000 or so clones, 80% to 90% of them appearing once. The TCR sequence derives from a woman in her late teens or twenties in good health and CMV-seronegative. The sample was PBMCs.

This CDR3 is CASSPSGLASNEQFF. The CDR3 nucleotides read TGTGCCAGCAGCCCCTCGGGACTAGCGAGCAATGAGCAGTTCTTC. This rearrangement joins TRBV5-4 to TRBJ2-1, with 10 positions matching TRBD2. Trimming removed 4 bases from V and 6 bases from J; junction bases left unmatched: 7. The CDR3 is 15 amino acids. Germline V gene data show CDR1 as SGHNT and CDR2 as YYREEE (reference sequence).